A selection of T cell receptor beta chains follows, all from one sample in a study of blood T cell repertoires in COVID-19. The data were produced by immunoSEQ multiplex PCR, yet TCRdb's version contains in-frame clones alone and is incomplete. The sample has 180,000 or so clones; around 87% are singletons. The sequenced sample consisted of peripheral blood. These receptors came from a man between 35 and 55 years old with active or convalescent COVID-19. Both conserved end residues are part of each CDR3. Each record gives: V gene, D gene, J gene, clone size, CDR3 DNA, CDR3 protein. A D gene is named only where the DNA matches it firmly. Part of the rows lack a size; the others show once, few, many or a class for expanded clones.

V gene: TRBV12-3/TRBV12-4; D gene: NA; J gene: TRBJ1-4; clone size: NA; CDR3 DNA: TGTGCCAGCAGAACGGGTGAAGAAAAACTGTTTTTT; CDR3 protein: CASRTGEEKLFF
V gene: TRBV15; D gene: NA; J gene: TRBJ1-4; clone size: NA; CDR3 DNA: TGTGCCACCAGCAGTAGCCCGGCAACTAATGAAAAACTGTTTTTT; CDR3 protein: CATSSSPATNEKLFF
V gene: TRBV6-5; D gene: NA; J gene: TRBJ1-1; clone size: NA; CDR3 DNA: TGTGCCAGCAGCGGGACACTAAAACCGAATGAAGCTTTCTTT; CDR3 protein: CASSGTLKPNEAFF
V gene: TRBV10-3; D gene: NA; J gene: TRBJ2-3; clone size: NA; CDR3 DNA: TGTGCCATCAGTGGGGTCAGGGAAGATACGCAGTATTTT; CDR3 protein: CAISGVREDTQYF
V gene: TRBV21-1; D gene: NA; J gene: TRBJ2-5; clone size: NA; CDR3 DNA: TGTGCCAGCAGGCGGGGTGGGCAAGAGACCCAGTACTTC; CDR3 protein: CASRRGGQETQYF
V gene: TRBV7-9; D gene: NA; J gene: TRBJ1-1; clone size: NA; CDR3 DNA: TGTGCCAGCAGCTTTTCGACAGGGAACACTGAAGCTTTCTTT; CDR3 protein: CASSFSTGNTEAFF
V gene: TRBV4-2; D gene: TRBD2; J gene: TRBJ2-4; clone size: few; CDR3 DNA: TGTGCCAGCAGCCAACCTACTACGGGTAGCGGGGTGGCCAAAAACATTCAGTACTTC; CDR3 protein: CASSQPTTGSGVAKNIQYF
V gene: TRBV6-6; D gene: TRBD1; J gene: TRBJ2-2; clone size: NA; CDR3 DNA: TGTGCCAGCAGTTACCGGACAGGGGGCCACACCGGGGAGCTGTTTTTT; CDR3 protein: CASSYRTGGHTGELFF
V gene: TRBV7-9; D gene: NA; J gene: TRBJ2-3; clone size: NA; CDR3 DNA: TGTGCCAGCAGCTCCCGAAGGTCAGGATACCGCACAGATACGCAGTATTTT; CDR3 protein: CASSSRRSGYRTDTQYF
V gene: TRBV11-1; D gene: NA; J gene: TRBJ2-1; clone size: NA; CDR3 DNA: TGTGCCAGCAGCCTCTCACTAGAGAATGAGCAGTTCTTC; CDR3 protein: CASSLSLENEQFF